One and the same sample provided the 8 T cell receptor beta chains below, sequenced in a study of T cells in Graves' hyperthyroidism and ophthalmopathy. What was amplified from RNA transcripts were TCR beta CDR3 regions. HTBI primers were the set used in a first-round RT-PCR of the TCR CDR3. TCRdb passed the multiplex PCR reads through MiXCR, listing each CDR3 protein once. The repertoire holds hundreds of thousands of distinct CDR3 sequences, with more than 20% as singletons. The sample was blood. These receptors all come from a woman aged 40 to 50 with Graves' ophthalmopathy.

This clonotype has at least ten counts. This chain joins TRBV30 and TRBJ2-7; TRBD1 matches 9 bases. V lost 5 bases, J lost 2 bases, and 7 bases stayed unmatched. This CDR3 is built from 14 residues. CDR1 is GTSNPN, CDR2 SVGIG, per germline (reference sequence). CDR3 in amino acids: CAWSRTGVAYEQYF. DNA of the CDR3: TGTGCCTGGTCCCGGACAGGGGTAGCCTACGAGCAGTACTTC.

This clonotype was found many times. Mismatch with germline at one junction end may stem from a read error. The chain is built from TRBV20-1 and TRBJ2-4; D call uncertain. Germline CDR1 and CDR2: DFQATT and SNEGSKA (reference sequence). The CDR3 runs 10 residues. CDR3 in DNA: TGCAGTGCTGGAGAAAACATTCAGTACTTC. Its protein is CSAGENIQYF.

This clonotype was counted many times. The chain carries TRBV2 and TRBJ2-7; 10 bases align to TRBD2. Germline values: CDR1 SNHLY, CDR2 FYNNEI. This CDR3 is 16 amino acids long. The V gene end was trimmed by 2 bases and the J gene end by 4 bases; junction bases not matched to a gene: 8. CDR3 sequence: CASSEWASGSRYEQYF. The CDR3 nucleotides read TGTGCCAGCAGTGAATGGGCTAGCGGGAGTAGGTACGAGCAGTACTTC.

This sequence joins TRBV6-1 and TRBJ1-1, with D tentatively TRBD1 (5 bases). Per germline, CDR1 MNHNS and CDR2 SASEGT. The CDR3 is 15 amino acids. V shed 6 bases and J shed 1 base, with 15 bases lying between them. The CDR3: CASSASGRGNTEAFF. The DNA for the CDR3 is TGTGCCAGCAGCGCGTCAGGGAGGGGGAACACTGAAGCTTTCTTT.

The rearrangement joins TRBV7-8 to TRBJ2-7; possibly TRBD1 or TRBD2 for D (5 bases each). This CDR3 region has 14 residues. Germline CDR1 SGHVS, CDR2 FQNEAQ. The V gene lost 1 base and the J gene lost 2 bases, with 9 bases spanning the gap. CDR3 amino acids: CASSLEGPTYEQYF. The CDR3 DNA follows: TGTGCCAGCAGCTTAGAGGGACCTACCTACGAGCAGTACTTC.

This clonotype appeared many times. V gene TRBV28 combines with J gene TRBJ1-5; tentative D call: TRBD1 (6 bases). Germline CDR1 reads MDHEN; CDR2 reads SYDVKM. The CDR3 length is 13 residues. The V end lost 2 bases, the J end lost 6 bases, and 8 bases lay between the germline ends. CDR3 coding DNA: TGTGCCAGCAGTTTAAGGGGGGGTCAGCCCCAGCATTTT. It is translated as CASSLRGGQPQHF.

Ten or more counts support this clonotype. This may arise from a read error, as a much more abundant clone is one base away. V is TRBV4-1 and J is TRBJ1-1; weak D call: TRBD1 (6 bases). CDR3 length: 15 amino acids. CDR1 is MGHRA and CDR2 is YSYEKL in the germline V gene. Trimming took 4 bases from V and 5 from J, leaving 17 bases between them. CDR3 nucleotide sequence: TGCGCCAGCAGCCCCAGGGTTATGGGGGCAACTGAAGCTTTCTTT. Its protein is CASSPRVMGATEAFF.

This clonotype was picked up many times. The chain carries TRBV12-3 or TRBV12-4 and TRBJ2-2; 9 nucleotides align to TRBD2. J was trimmed by 2 bases and V by 2 bases; bases with no gene match: 0. This CDR3 contains 15 residues. The CDR3 bases are TGTGCCAGCAGTTTACTAGCGGGAAACACCGGGGAGCTGTTTTTT. This sequence encodes CASSLLAGNTGELFF.